The text below deals with one TCR beta chain. These data belong to a study of blood T cell repertoires in COVID-19. At the level of the study: T cells, B-cell-depleted T cells, or PBMCs supplied cDNA or gDNA.

Produced via immunoSEQ multiplex PCR; TCRdb's table is partial and in-frame only. The sample lists 300,000 to 450,000 clones, around 85% occurring once. What was sequenced was peripheral blood. This sequence originates from a woman aged 18-29 years with acute or convalescent COVID-19.

CDR3 residues: CASSESASGYGYTF. In DNA form, the CDR3 reads TGCGCCAGCAGTGAGAGCGCGTCAGGGTATGGCTACACCTTC. The genes are TRBV10-2 and TRBJ1-2; TRBD1 is a possible D gene (5 bases). Germline values: CDR1 WSHSY, CDR2 SAAADI. Trimming left V 2 bases short and J 5 bases short, with 12 bases between. This CDR3 has 14 amino acids.